The clone carrying this TCR beta chain was seen only a few times. Its antigen is as yet unknown. Together with a sample-barcoded 5' primer, a J-beta primer mix was included in a second PCR lasting about 6 to 11 cycles. Each of the cDNA molecules was tagged by a template-switch adaptor with 12 random nucleotides. Using its own MiXCR run on the 5' RACE reads, TCRdb lists one record per CDR3 protein. The top ten hold roughly 8% of the sample, which has some 1.7 million distinct CDR3 sequences, roughly 27% seen once. The sample belongs to a study of blood T cells in healthy people across ages. Study-wide findings and caveats: Donor CMV status, an unknown factor, possibly confounded changes in expanded clonotypes. Roughly linearly, TCR beta diversity per million T cells fell as age increased.

A minimum of 5.5 micrograms of total RNA was extracted per sample. Germline V lookup: CDR1 SGHAT, CDR2 FQNNGV. The CDR3 covers 14 residues. Trimming stripped 5 bases from V and 7 bases from J, with 15 bases between. Sequencing input: blood. The chain employs TRBV11-2 and TRBJ2-1; a weak D match, TRBD2 (6 bases). This TCR was recovered from a woman younger than 45 in good health. CDR3 region: CASSPPSRGNEQFF. The CDR3 nucleotides are TGTGCCAGCAGCCCTCCTAGTCGGGGGAATGAGCAGTTCTTC. The complete variable domain, with remaining parts taken from reference TRBV11-2 and TRBJ2-1, reads EAGVAQSPRYKIIEKRQSVAFWCNPISGHATLYWYQQILGQGPKLLIQFQNNGVVDDSQLPKDRFSAERLKGVDSTLKIQPAKLEDSAVYLCASSPPSRGNEQFFGPGTRLTVL.